Sequencing of this T cell receptor beta chain was carried out in a study of a mutant IDH1 vaccine in newly diagnosed glioma. General study points: Across multiple MHC alleles, about 95% of patients had vaccine-induced responses.

The ends lost 1 base at V and 6 bases at J; junction bases unmatched: 6. Looked up from germline, CDR1 is SGHTA and CDR2 is FQGNSA. The CDR3 length is 14 residues. This clone was recorded only once. What it binds is not known. Time point: baseline, week 1 (first vaccination visit). Treatment specified: pre-vaccination baseline after standard-of-care therapy. Clones were read by immunoSEQ multiplex PCR, and TCRdb kept only the in-frame ones, dropping some. Of roughly 86,000 clones in the sample, around 80% were seen once. The source of this sequence is a man in his forties with glioma. This material consisted of PBMCs, taken from a glioma patient treated with radiotherapy, temozolomide or both. The chain joins TRBV7-2 to TRBJ2-7; 7 nucleotides match TRBD2. The CDR3 spells CASSLGGSKSEQYF. The CDR3, as DNA: TGTGCCAGCAGCTTAGGCGGGAGCAAATCCGAGCAGTACTTC.